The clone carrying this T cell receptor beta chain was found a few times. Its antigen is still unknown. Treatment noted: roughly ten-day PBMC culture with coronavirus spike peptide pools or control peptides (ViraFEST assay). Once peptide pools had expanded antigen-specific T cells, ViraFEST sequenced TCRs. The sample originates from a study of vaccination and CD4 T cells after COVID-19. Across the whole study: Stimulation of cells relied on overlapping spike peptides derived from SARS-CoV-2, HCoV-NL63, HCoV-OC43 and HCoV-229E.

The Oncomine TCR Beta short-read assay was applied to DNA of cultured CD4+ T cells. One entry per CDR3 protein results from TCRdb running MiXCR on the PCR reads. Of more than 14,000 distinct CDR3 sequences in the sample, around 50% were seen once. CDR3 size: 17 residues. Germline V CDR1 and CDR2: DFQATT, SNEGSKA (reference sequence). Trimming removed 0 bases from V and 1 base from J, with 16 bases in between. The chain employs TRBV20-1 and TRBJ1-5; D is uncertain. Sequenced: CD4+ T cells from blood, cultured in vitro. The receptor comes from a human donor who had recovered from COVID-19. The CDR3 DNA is TGCAGTGCTAGAGATCCCTCTGGCCAGACCAGCAATCAGCCCCAGCATTTT. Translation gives CSARDPSGQTSNQPQHF.